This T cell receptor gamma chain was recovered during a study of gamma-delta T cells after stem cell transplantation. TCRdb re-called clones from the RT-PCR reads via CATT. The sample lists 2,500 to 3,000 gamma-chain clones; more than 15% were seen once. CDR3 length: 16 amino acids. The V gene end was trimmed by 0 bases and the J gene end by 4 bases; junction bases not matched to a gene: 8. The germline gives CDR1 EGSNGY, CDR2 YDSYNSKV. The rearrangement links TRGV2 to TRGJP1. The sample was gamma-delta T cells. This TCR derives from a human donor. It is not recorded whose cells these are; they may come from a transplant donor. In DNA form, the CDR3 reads TGTGCCACCTGGGACGGGCCCCCGAACACTGGTTGGTTCAAGATATTT. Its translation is CATWDGPPNTGWFKIF.